This record looks at one TCR beta chain sequence and its context. In this sample, this clonotype turned up many times. The antigen it binds to is not known. Nothing much larger sits one base from this clone, and base qualities are not available. The data are from a study of regulatory T cells in long-lasting Graves disease (TCRdb year 2021). Study-wide context: In the newly diagnosed Graves' disease group, patients had been taking antithyroid drugs for less than 3 months. Persistent Graves' disease patients were compared with newly diagnosed Graves' disease patients by peripheral blood TCR sequencing and RNA sequencing. The study was conducted in China and was registered as a clinical trial. A total of about 35 samples underwent TCR sequencing, from roughly 13 patients with persistent Graves' disease and some 20 patients with newly diagnosed Graves' disease. Beyond this particular receptor, the publication reports: Persistent disease showed preferential use of TRBV28, TRBJ1-2 and TRBJ2-5, whereas newly diagnosed disease favored TRBV20-1 and TRBJ2-1. Sequencing and analysis were restricted to the TCR beta chain. Peripheral blood alone was examined, since thyroid tissue, which constituted the primary lesion, could not be accessed. More public clonotypes were shared among persistent patients (around 3,000) than among newly diagnosed patients (more than 900). The authors noted that the small sample size was a limitation that may lower accuracy. Lower TCR Shannon entropy and fewer highly expanded clones were observed in persistent Graves' disease patients than in newly diagnosed patients, which suggested clonal expansion.

Library preparation used multiplex PCR. TCRdb lists the instrument as Illumina HiSeq 4000. iRepertoire HTBI primers and Arm-PCR amplification of CDR3 regions were used to construct TCR beta libraries. PCR products were gel purified before sequencing. Turning to the authors' computational methods: Gene usage analysis of CDR3 amino acid clonotypes used the approximately 62 TRBV and around 14 TRBJ segments found across samples. COPE and FqMerger were used to merge filtered high-quality paired reads into contigs. BLAST was used to align contigs to the IMGT TRBV, TRBD and TRBJ reference genes, and CDR3 was defined following IMGT. Any clonotype with a frequency above 0.1% was counted as a highly expanded clone. Repertoire diversity was measured by Shannon entropy, and V-J evenness by the Gini coefficient. A clonotype was considered public if more than one individual shared it. The public sequencing data were trimmed at Q25 with fastp and processed into clonotypes with MiXCR by TCRdb, which kept only in-frame beta chains. Records with the same CDR3 protein are collapsed into one entry carrying the most frequent genes and DNA. Here the V and J calls rest on TCRdb's processing, not on the authors' analysis. This sample comprises about 470,000 distinct CDR3 sequences, more than 13% of them detected only once. 16% of the sample is held by the ten biggest clonotypes.

This specimen's time point label, per the study, means: newly diagnosed GD, antithyroid drugs for less than 3 months. RNA was extracted from PBMCs in TRIzol for both TCR sequencing and RNA sequencing. The diagnosis of Graves' disease was made according to American Thyroid Association guidelines. Patients for the study were recruited at an endocrinology department in Xi'an, China. Each patient gave about 9.1 milliliters of peripheral blood, collected in an EDTA anticoagulant tube. Ficoll Paque Plus density gradient separation was used to isolate PBMCs, and no further T cell sorting was done. An Agilent 2100 Bioanalyzer and agarose gel were used to check RNA quality, while a NanoDrop 2000 measured RNA concentration. Germline trimming amounts to 1 base on V and 10 bases on J, with 7 as the count of junction bases outside the gene matches. Counted from cysteine to phenylalanine, this CDR3 has 14 amino acids. Solely the CDR3 DNA is kept, with 42 bases framed from the first base. The germline V gene (reference sequence) specifies SEHNR as CDR1 and FQNEAQ as CDR2.

These records were also assigned to another study, of T cells in Graves' hyperthyroidism and ophthalmopathy. Looking at the second paper: Graves' hyperthyroidism was defined as stable when no progression to ophthalmopathy occurred over 18 months of follow-up. Hyperthyroidism patients were aged 18 to 65 years and newly diagnosed, with disease duration of less than 2 months. The study excluded patients with uncontrolled infections, other autoimmune diseases, pregnancy or lactation. Diagnoses were based on clinical symptoms, serum thyroxine and TRAb, thyroid ultrasound and orbital computed tomography. The first round of RT-PCR for the TCR CDR3 was performed with the HTBI primer set and the Qiagen OneStep RT-PCR kit. Most expanded thyroid clonotypes (frequency above 0.001) were also detected in blood, suggesting blood repertoires may reflect thyroid immune responses. A model built on a 13 V-J signature distinguished ophthalmopathy from stable hyperthyroidism, reaching around 87% sensitivity and 81.08% specificity in cross-validation and 80%/75% in testing. In validation, the model predicted progression to ophthalmopathy a median of roughly 6.2 months before onset, with 70% to 71% sensitivity and just under 75% specificity. To identify TCR V-J signatures that set the groups apart, the researchers used a discovery cohort of 90 to 100 patients, made up of 40 to 45 with Graves' ophthalmopathy and 57 with stable Graves' hyperthyroidism. An independent validation cohort of about 20 hyperthyroidism patients and 17 patients who later progressed to ophthalmopathy tested prospective prediction of ophthalmopathy. For training and testing, the 95 to 100 patients in the discovery cohort were randomly divided in a 7:3 ratio. Thyroid tissue and blood T-cell repertoires from about 6 Graves' hyperthyroidism patients were also compared in the study. After sampling, hyperthyroidism patients received methimazole starting at 30 mg daily, and ophthalmopathy patients received high-dose intravenous methylprednisolone. A second multiplex PCR round built the libraries, followed by size selection and purification. Libraries were sequenced paired-end with 100 bp reads on an Illumina HiSeq2000. SOAPnuke was used to process the raw data, throwing out any read that contained adapters or uncalled bases, had a mean Phred below 15, or lacked an exact constant-primer or identifier match. High-quality paired reads were merged using COPE v1.2.5, and each unique nucleotide sequence was defined as a clonotype. MiTCR v1.1 was used to align clonotypes to the IMGT TRBV, TRBD and TRBJ reference segments. The analysis included only V-J combinations with a frequency above 0.0001, which together covered 99.2% of the repertoires. The TCS score was defined as the ratio of F50 (clonal expansion) to E x V (chaos), calculated using BLOSUM62-based TCRdist between CDR3 peptides within each V-J. Welch's t-statistics and random forest reduced 500 to 550 V-J features to roughly 13, which were used in a naive Bayes classifier (R e1071). No statistical method was used to fix the sample size in advance, and group allocation was not hidden from the investigators. The paper reports TCR Vbeta CDR3 sequencing of some 140 peripheral blood samples: 40 or so ophthalmopathy, under 85 hyperthyroidism and approximately 17 progressor patients.

The sequence links TRBV7-9 to TRBJ1-3; 7 middle bases align to TRBD1. Sequences were derived from peripheral blood mononuclear cells (PBMCs), sampled at new diagnosis, from a patient treated with antithyroid drugs. The TCR originated in a woman in her twenties or thirties with Graves disease. Donor details come from another sample of the same person, matched by shared clones. At the DNA level, the sequence is TGTGCCAGCAGCTTAGGACAGGGACGTCGGACCATATATTTT. This encodes CASSLGQGRRTIYF.